This is a list of T cell receptor beta chains from one sample in a study of T-cell memory formation after mild COVID-19. TCRdb called the 5' RACE reads again in MiXCR, with one record for every CDR3 protein. Here the sample spans 120,000 to 150,000 distinct CDR3 sequences, 6% being singletons. Sequencing input: PBMCs or a T cell subset sorted from them (not recorded which). The receptors come from an adult woman who had mild COVID-19 (a few samples of this study predate the infection). Cell type and time point are not known. Each CDR3 is given with its conserved first and last residue. The D gene is left open where the match is weak. Part of the rows lack a size; the others show once, few, many or a class for expanded clones.

-,TRBJ1-1,few,TRBV12-3/TRBV12-4,CASSLEGGVAEAFF,TGTGCCAGCAGTTTAGAGGGTGGAGTCGCTGAAGCTTTCTTT
TRBD2,TRBJ2-1,-,TRBV27,CASSLMWSGSSHNEQFF,TGTGCCAGCAGTTTGATGTGGAGCGGGAGCTCCCACAATGAGCAGTTCTTC
TRBD2,TRBJ2-3,many,TRBV12-3/TRBV12-4,CASSLRKGLAGTDTQYF,TGTGCCAGCAGTTTGAGAAAAGGACTAGCGGGCACAGATACGCAGTATTTT
-,TRBJ2-3,-,TRBV5-5,CASTNWGSTDTQYF,TGTGCCAGCACCAACTGGGGTAGCACAGATACGCAGTATTTT
-,TRBJ1-1,-,TRBV20-1,CSASVWGIGRDTEAFF,TGCAGTGCTAGTGTATGGGGGATCGGTCGGGACACTGAAGCTTTCTTT
-,TRBJ2-2,many,TRBV7-2,CASSLVVGPRNTGELFF,TGTGCCAGCAGCTTAGTAGTCGGGCCTAGGAACACCGGGGAGCTGTTTTTT
TRBD1,TRBJ1-5,many,TRBV7-2,CASTLGQYQPQHF,TGTGCCAGCACCTTGGGACAGTATCAGCCCCAGCATTTT
-,TRBJ1-6,-,TRBV4-1,CASSPTGTVSYNSPLHF,TGCGCCAGCAGCCCAACCGGGACGGTCTCCTATAATTCACCCCTCCACTTT
TRBD1,TRBJ1-3,-,TRBV18,CASSLDRNSGNTIYF,TGTGCCAGCTCACTGGACAGGAACTCTGGAAACACCATATATTTT
-,TRBJ2-5,-,TRBV10-3,CAIRGSGETQYF,TGTGCCATCAGAGGGAGTGGGGAGACCCAGTACTTC
TRBD2,TRBJ2-5,-,TRBV25-1,CASSKIAGEETQYF,TGTGCCAGCAGTAAAATAGCGGGCGAAGAGACCCAGTACTTC
-,TRBJ2-5,once,TRBV29-1,CSVERDTNIQETQYF,TGCAGCGTTGAACGGGACACTAACATCCAAGAGACCCAGTACTTC
-,TRBJ1-2,few,TRBV7-2,CASSLVQNYGYTF,TGTGCCAGCAGCTTAGTCCAGAACTATGGCTACACCTTC
-,TRBJ2-1,-,TRBV7-8,CASSTPRPGTRVHNEQFF,TGTGCCAGCAGCACACCGAGACCCGGGACTCGAGTTCACAATGAGCAGTTCTTC
-,TRBJ2-7,many,TRBV18,CASSPSRGSYEQYF,TGTGCCAGCTCACCAAGTCGGGGTTCCTACGAGCAGTACTTC
-,TRBJ2-1,-,TRBV7-9,CASSTDMMRYNEQFF,TGTGCCAGCAGCACGGACATGATGAGGTACAATGAGCAGTTCTTC
-,TRBJ1-2,many,TRBV7-2,CARRTVGWDYGYTF,TGTGCTAGGCGTACCGTGGGGTGGGACTATGGCTACACCTTC
-,TRBJ2-7,many,TRBV7-8,CASSFLRLTTYEQYF,TGTGCCAGCAGCTTTCTTCGACTCACTACCTACGAGCAGTACTTC
-,TRBJ2-3,-,TRBV18,CASSPSSTSVPDTQYF,TGTGCCAGCTCACCAAGTTCTACGTCTGTCCCAGATACGCAGTATTTT
-,TRBJ2-1,few,TRBV4-1,CASSQVRGRTGNEQFF,TGCGCCAGCAGCCAAGTCCGTGGTCGAACAGGCAACGAGCAGTTCTTC
TRBD2,TRBJ2-1,-,TRBV7-3,CASSNQGTSGYNEQFF,TGTGCCAGCAGCAATCAGGGGACTAGCGGGTACAATGAGCAGTTCTTC
-,TRBJ1-2,-,TRBV24-1,CAISGRGYTF,TGTGCCATATCAGGGCGGGGCTACACCTTC
-,TRBJ2-7,many,TRBV7-2,CASSLATRGYEQYF,TGTGCCAGCAGCTTAGCGACCAGAGGCTACGAGCAGTACTTC
-,TRBJ1-2,many,TRBV6-6,CASSYQTRGGYTF,TGTGCCAGCAGTTACCAGACGAGAGGTGGCTACACCTTC
TRBD1,TRBJ2-3,many,TRBV9,CASSEGTGESTDTQYF,TGTGCCAGCAGCGAAGGGACAGGTGAGAGCACAGATACGCAGTATTTT
-,TRBJ2-1,many,TRBV19,CASSDRLESYNEQFF,TGTGCCAGTAGTGACCGACTAGAGTCCTACAATGAGCAGTTCTTC
TRBD1,TRBJ2-1,many,TRBV20-1,CSASQVTGGIGLRNEQFF,TGCAGTGCTAGCCAAGTCACAGGGGGGATAGGGTTGCGCAATGAGCAGTTCTTC
TRBD1,TRBJ1-4,many,TRBV12-3/TRBV12-4,CASRRLGQDTILATNEKLFF,TGTGCCAGCAGGCGATTGGGACAGGACACTATCCTTGCAACTAATGAAAAACTGTTTTTT
-,TRBJ2-2,many,TRBV9,CASSVVAGHADTGELFF,TGTGCCAGCAGCGTAGTAGCAGGCCACGCGGACACCGGGGAGCTGTTTTTT
-,TRBJ2-7,many,TRBV6-6,CASSGGEQYF,TGTGCCAGCAGTGGGGGCGAGCAGTACTTC
-,TRBJ1-1,many,TRBV4-1,CASSQDRGILKNTEAFF,TGCGCCAGCAGCCAAGATCGGGGCATCCTGAAAAACACTGAAGCTTTCTTT
-,TRBJ2-5,-,TRBV9,CASSVSSQETQYF,TGTGCCAGCAGCGTGAGTAGTCAAGAGACCCAGTACTTC
TRBD1,TRBJ2-5,many,TRBV5-1,CASSPGQGLGYQETQYF,TGCGCCAGCAGCCCGGGACAGGGCTTGGGGTACCAAGAGACCCAGTACTTC
TRBD2,TRBJ2-1,-,TRBV7-2,CASSPGVSGGRQFF,TGTGCCAGCAGCCCAGGGGTTAGCGGGGGGCGGCAGTTCTTC
TRBD2,TRBJ2-5,-,TRBV2,CASSDRREGTQYF,TGTGCCAGCAGTGACAGGAGGGAGGGGACCCAGTACTTC
TRBD2,TRBJ2-2,few,TRBV5-4,CASRRGGARTGELFF,TGTGCCAGCAGGCGCGGGGGGGCACGAACCGGGGAGCTGTTTTTT
TRBD1,TRBJ1-1,-,TRBV7-9,CASSLGDRVRAFF,TGTGCCAGCAGCTTAGGGGACAGGGTCCGAGCTTTCTTT
-,TRBJ1-5,few,TRBV7-2,CASSLGAVSNQPQHF,TGTGCCAGCAGCTTAGGGGCGGTCAGCAATCAGCCCCAGCATTTT
TRBD2,TRBJ2-7,-,TRBV7-2,CASSLGLAWYEQYF,TGTGCCAGCAGCCTAGGACTAGCGTGGTACGAGCAGTACTTC
TRBD2,TRBJ2-1,-,TRBV12-3/TRBV12-4,CASSLGASGGLNEQFF,TGTGCCAGCAGTTTGGGGGCTAGCGGGGGCCTCAATGAGCAGTTCTTC
-,TRBJ2-3,few,TRBV5-6,CASSPKRSGTDTQYF,TGTGCCAGCAGCCCAAAGCGTTCCGGCACAGATACGCAGTATTTT
TRBD2,TRBJ2-7,many,TRBV27,CASSLLGGLAGISYEQYF,TGTGCCAGCAGTTTATTAGGGGGACTAGCGGGCATCTCCTACGAGCAGTACTTC
-,TRBJ1-2,many,TRBV12-3/TRBV12-4,CASSFFGGSYGYTF,TGTGCCAGCAGTTTCTTTGGAGGAAGCTATGGCTACACCTTC
-,TRBJ1-2,few,TRBV6-1,CASSASGSGGYTF,TGTGCCAGCAGTGCCTCAGGGAGTGGTGGCTACACCTTC
TRBD1,TRBJ2-5,-,TRBV24-1,CATSDLTTGDRETQYF,TGTGCCACCAGTGATCTCACCACAGGGGATCGGGAGACCCAGTACTTC
-,TRBJ2-4,few,TRBV15,CATSRESIQYF,TGTGCCACCAGCAGAGAAAGCATTCAGTACTTC
TRBD2,TRBJ2-3,many,TRBV7-2,CASSSGGAGTDTQYF,TGTGCCAGCAGCTCCGGGGGGGCGGGCACAGATACGCAGTATTTT
-,TRBJ1-1,many,TRBV29-1,CSATGTSLGAFF,TGCAGCGCCACCGGGACAAGCCTTGGAGCTTTCTTT
-,TRBJ2-4,many,TRBV5-1,CASSLGSRDIQYF,TGCGCCAGCAGCTTGGGGAGCCGGGACATTCAGTACTTC